This passage covers 32 T cell receptor delta chains from one sample sequenced in a study of gamma-delta T cells after stem cell transplantation. TCRdb ran CATT on the RT-PCR reads. The sample lists about 2,700 delta-chain clones; approximately 3% were seen once. Material: gamma-delta T cells. These receptors all come from a human donor. It is not recorded whose cells these are; they may come from a transplant donor.

About this clone: A read error is the likely source, as a far larger clone sits one nucleotide away. This sample includes further DNA sequences coding for the same CDR3. The chain recombines TRDV2 with TRDJ1, with 7 nucleotides matching TRDD3. CDR3 size: 21 residues. J lost 3 bases, V lost 2 bases, and 26 bases had no gene match. Germline-derived CDR1 and CDR2 are GEAIGNYY and EKD. CDR3: CACDSLATQGDSILRADKLIF. The CDR3 DNA is TGTGCCTGTGACAGCCTCGCCACCCAGGGGGATTCTATCCTTCGGGCCGATAAACTCATCTTT.

This clone is large. Different DNA sequences within this sample yield the same CDR3. The rearrangement uses TRDV2 and TRDJ1, with TRDD3 as a possible D gene (5 bases). Trimming stripped 0 bases from V and 0 bases from J, with 19 bases between. CDR1 and CDR2 (germline): GEAIGNYY, EKD. The length of the CDR3 is 18 residues. CDR3 nucleotides: TGTGCCTGTGACACCGTAACCGGTGGGGAGCCGTACACCGATAAACTCATCTTT. It yields the protein CACDTVTGGEPYTDKLIF.

Regarding this clone: This may be a read error, as it is one base from a much larger clone. CDR3 nucleotide sequence: TGTGCCTGTGACACGCTGGGGCTCACCGATAAACTCATCTTT. Translating it yields CACDTLGLTDKLIF. The gene calls are TRDV2 and TRDJ1, with D tentatively TRDD3 (6 bases). This CDR3 has 14 residues. Germline V gene sequence: CDR1 GEAIGNYY, CDR2 EKD. V was shortened by 1 base and J by 1 base, with 9 bases between the two germline ends.

Only a few counts were recorded for this clone. A far more abundant clone sits one base away, making this likely a read error. The sample contains more than one DNA sequence encoding this CDR3. The chain uses TRDV1 and TRDJ1; 10 nucleotides align to TRDD3. There are 26 residues in the CDR3. Per germline, CDR1 TSWWSYY and CDR2 QGS. V shed 0 bases, J shed 0 bases, and the junction held 31 bases outside the gene matches. The CDR3 coding sequence is TGTGCTCTTGGGGAACTGAGTCTGGCCCCCGGGGATTGGGGGATACTCGAAGGATTACACACCGATAAACTCATCTTT. Translated: CALGELSLAPGDWGILEGLHTDKLIF.

About this clone itself: With a far larger clone one base away, a read error is the likely cause. At the DNA level, this CDR3 is encoded by other sequences in the same sample as well. This chain uses TRDV2 with TRDJ1; 10 positions match TRDD3. CDR3 length: 21 residues. Germline V CDR1 and CDR2: GEAIGNYY, EKD. CDR3 in amino acids: CACDTVGSTGGFRVEADKLIF. The DNA of the CDR3 is TGCGCCTGTGACACTGTGGGGAGTACTGGGGGATTTCGGGTCGAGGCCGATAAACTCATCTTT.

This clone was detected only a few times. The protein TCRdb lists belongs to a much larger clone and differs from this DNA's translation at residue 4, which points to a read error; the protein shown is made from the DNA. J is TRDJ1 and V is TRDV2; TRDD3 matches at 12 bases. Per the germline V gene, CDR1 is GEAIGNYY and CDR2 is EKD. V was pared by 5 bases and J by 9 bases, with 21 bases of the junction left unmatched. The CDR3 has 18 residues. The CDR3 DNA sequence: TGTGCCTGTGGCCCCGTCCAGGGCCTTTCTGGGGGATACGCCGAACTCATCTTT. Translating gives CACGPVQGLSGGYAELIF.

Judged by abundance, this clone is large (0.1 to 1%). The gene calls are TRDV2 and TRDJ3; 7 nucleotides line up with TRDD3. V trimming: 3 bases; J trimming: 0 bases; junction bases outside the gene matches: 13. CDR1 and CDR2 from the germline V gene are GEAIGNYY and EKD. CDR3 size: 20 residues. The CDR3 reads CACDPAGGSHSSWDTRQMFF. The CDR3 DNA is TGTGCCTGTGACCCTGCTGGGGGTTCTCATAGCTCCTGGGACACCCGACAGATGTTTTTC.

Turning to this clone: TCRdb has a much larger clone's protein, which differs at residue 4 from the translation of this DNA, likely because of a read error; what is shown is the protein translated from the DNA. V and J are TRDV2 and TRDJ1; possibly TRDD3 for D (6 bases). From germline, CDR1 is GEAIGNYY and CDR2 EKD. This CDR3 is 20 amino acids long. V lost 5 bases and J lost 3, with 33 bases in between. The CDR3 loop reads CACGTRTGTWVPKRADKLIF. The DNA of the CDR3 is TGTGCCTGTGGCACAAGGACTGGGACTTGGGTTCCCAAAAGAGCCGATAAACTCATCTTT.

This clone was seen a handful of times. The chain combines TRDV2 with TRDJ1; 7 positions agree with TRDD3. V trimming: 4 bases; J trimming: 2 bases; junction bases outside the gene matches: 12. Germline V lookup: CDR1 GEAIGNYY, CDR2 EKD. The CDR3 has 16 residues. CDR3 amino acids: CACEAMGDPWTDKLIF. The CDR3 bases are TGTGCCTGTGAGGCTATGGGGGACCCGTGGACCGATAAACTCATCTTT.

This chain uses TRDV3 with TRDJ1; 8 bases align to TRDD3. Per germline, CDR1 TVYSNPD and CDR2 GDNSRS (reference sequence). There are 16 residues in the CDR3. Unmatched junction bases numbered 15, after V lost 4 bases and J lost 2 bases. CDR3 in amino acids: CACDTLGAPPTDKLIF. The CDR3 DNA follows: TGTGCCTGTGACACACTGGGGGCCCCGCCAACCGATAAACTCATCTTT. Combining the CDR3 with reference TRDV3 and TRDJ1 gives the whole variable domain CDKVTQSSPDQTVASGSEVVLLCTYDTVYSNPDLFWYRIRPDYSFQFVFYGDNSRSEGADFTQGRFSVKHILTQKAFHLVISPVRTEDSATYYCACDTLGAPPTDKLIFGKGTRVTVEP.

Comments on this clone: The protein held in TCRdb is that of a much larger clone and does not match this DNA's translation at residue 14, likely because of a read error; the protein shown is translated from the DNA. The chain couples TRDV2 to TRDJ1, with 8 bases matching TRDD3. Germline V lookup: CDR1 GEAIGNYY, CDR2 EKD. The CDR3 runs to 16 residues. The CDR3 DNA follows: TGTGCCTGTGACAGGGTTGGGGGATCGTACACCGATAAACCCATCTTT. It translates to CACDRVGGSYTDKPIF.

This clone appeared a few times. TCRdb has a much larger clone's protein, which differs at residue 12 from the translation of this DNA, likely because of a read error; what is shown is the protein translated from the DNA. J is TRDJ1 and V is TRDV2; no firm D call. This CDR3 is 18 amino acids long. V was shortened by 3 bases and J by 1 base, with 23 bases between the two germline ends. Germline CDR1 and CDR2: GEAIGNYY and EKD. The CDR3 loop reads CACDSLSTGSPCTDKLIF. CDR3 nucleotide sequence: TGTGCCTGTGACTCATTAAGCACGGGGTCCCCGTGCACCGATAAACTCATCTTT.

The V gene is TRDV2, the J gene TRDJ1, with TRDD3 matching over 13 bases. With 3 bases clipped from V and 3 bases from J, the junction kept 9 bases outside the gene matches. Germline CDR1 reads GEAIGNYY; CDR2 reads EKD. The CDR3 is 17 residues long. The CDR3 DNA reads as TGTGCCTGTGACCCTGTACTGGGGGATACGCGTTCCGATAAACTCATCTTT. Its translation: CACDPVLGDTRSDKLIF.

About this clone itself: This is likely an artifact of a read error, given a far larger clone one base away. The sample holds other DNA sequences that translate to the same CDR3. The V gene is TRDV2, the J gene TRDJ1; 13 nucleotides match TRDD3. Germline CDR1 and CDR2: GEAIGNYY and EKD. With 3 bases clipped from V and 2 bases from J, the junction kept 8 bases outside the gene matches. CDR3 length: 17 residues. The CDR3 nucleotides read TGTGCCTGTGACTCCCTTACTGGGGGATACGCAACCGATAAACTCATCTTT. It is translated as CACDSLTGGYATDKLIF.

A word on this clone: A far larger clone differs by one base, so this is likely a read error. Other DNA sequences from this sample encode an identical CDR3 as well. This chain joins TRDV2 and TRDJ1; 7 positions match TRDD3. The ends lost 4 bases at V and 3 bases at J; junction bases unmatched: 28. CDR3 size: 21 residues. Germline CDR1 and CDR2: GEAIGNYY and EKD. The CDR3: CACDSLATQGDSILRADKLIF. For the CDR3, the DNA is TGTGCCTGTGATAGCCTCGCCACCCAGGGGGATTCCATCCTTCGGGCCGATAAACTCATCTTT.

No V gene was called here, but the J gene is TRDJ2. The CDR3 loop spans 9 amino acids. CDR3 sequence: CAGRAQLFF. The CDR3 DNA reads TGCGCGGGACGCGCACAACTCTTCTTT.

This clone is medium-sized in the sample. The chain combines TRDV2 with TRDJ1; D may be TRDD3 (6 bases). The CDR3 runs to 16 residues. Trimming removed 0 bases from V and 3 bases from J, with 16 bases in between. Germline V gives CDR1 GEAIGNYY, CDR2 EKD. The CDR3 loop is CACDTPWGEGSDKLIF. CDR3 bases: TGTGCCTGTGACACCCCGTGGGGGGAAGGCTCCGATAAACTCATCTTT.

As concerns this clone: This sequence may be a read error, since a much larger clone differs from it by one base. This sample also contains other DNA sequences that code for the same CDR3. The CDR3 protein is CACFAMGDTRGEYTDKLIF. The CDR3 bases are TGTGCCTGTTTTGCCATGGGGGACACCCGGGGCGAATACACCGATAAACTCATCTTT. The gene calls are TRDV2 and TRDJ1; 7 bases match TRDD3. Germline CDR1 reads GEAIGNYY; CDR2 reads EKD. J gave up 0 bases and V 6 bases, and 21 bases lay outside the gene matches. The CDR3 loop spans 19 amino acids.

This clone was found a few times. A far larger clone differs by one base, so this is likely a read error. Other nucleotide sequences in the sample specify the same CDR3. This chain joins TRDV2 and TRDJ1; D not certain. From germline, CDR1 is GEAIGNYY and CDR2 EKD. The length of the CDR3 is 16 residues. Trimming took off 0 bases at V and 1 base at J, with 14 bases between the two ends. The CDR3 reads CACDTIMRRGTDKLIF. CDR3 bases: TGTGCCTGTGACACCATAATGAGGAGAGGCACCGATAAACTCATCTTT.

This clone occurred a few times. TCRdb's protein for this DNA is that of a much larger clone and differs from the translation at residue 5, likely a read error; the protein shown is the DNA translation. The J gene is TRDJ1, the V gene TRDV2, with 12 nucleotides matching TRDD3. The V and J ends lost 3 bases and 0 bases, in that order; junction bases with no gene match: 10. Germline V gene lookup returns CDR1 GEAIGNYY and CDR2 EKD. The length of the CDR3 is 18 residues. Here the CDR3 reads CACDALLGDTPYTDKLIF. Here the CDR3 DNA reads TGTGCCTGTGACGCTTTACTGGGGGATACACCGTACACCGATAAACTCATCTTT.

Relative to its sample, this clone is large (0.1 to 1%). The sample carries other DNA sequences with the same CDR3. The rearrangement links TRDV2 to TRDJ1; 9 bases map to TRDD3. The germline V gene has CDR1 GEAIGNYY and CDR2 EKD. Losses at the gene ends were 1 base for V and 1 base for J; bases not matched to a gene: 15. The CDR3 covers 19 residues. The CDR3 here is CACDTITLGIRSGTDKLIF. The CDR3 coding sequence is TGTGCCTGTGACACTATAACACTGGGGATACGCTCGGGCACCGATAAACTCATCTTT.

The chain carries TRDV2 and TRDJ1; 13 bases align to TRDD3. The germline CDR1 and CDR2 sequences are GEAIGNYY and EKD. This CDR3 has 18 residues. The ends lost 4 bases at V and 1 base at J; junction bases unmatched: 11. DNA of the CDR3: TGTGCCTGTGATCCTCTACTGGGGGATACGATTAGCACCGATAAACTCATCTTT. Its protein product is CACDPLLGDTISTDKLIF.

This clone has only a few counts. A far larger clone is one base from this, pointing to a likely read error. The gene calls are TRDV2 and TRDJ1, with 12 positions matching TRDD3. Unmatched junction bases numbered 14, after V lost 0 bases and J lost 4 bases. This CDR3 region has 19 residues. Germline lookup yields CDR1 GEAIGNYY and CDR2 EKD. CDR3 coding DNA: TGTGCCTGTGACACCATGAGTCTGGGGGATACGGAGTACATCGATAAACTCATCTTT. Its protein product is CACDTMSLGDTEYIDKLIF.

Concerning this clone itself: A read error likely explains this, since a far larger clone differs by one base. The same CDR3 can be traced to other DNA sequences in this sample. J is TRDJ1 and V is TRDV2; 11 bases align to TRDD3. After removal of 4 bases from V and 5 bases from J, the junction contained 8 bases not matched to a gene. Germline V gene data show CDR1 as GEAIGNYY and CDR2 as EKD. The CDR3 length is 15 residues. The CDR3 DNA sequence: TGTGCCTGTGAATCACTGGGGGATAAGGATGATAAACTCATCTTT. Translation: CACESLGDKDDKLIF.

This clone is categorized as medium-sized. The same CDR3 can be traced to other DNA sequences in this sample. The chain is built from TRDV2 and TRDJ1; D is undetermined. The V and J ends lost 3 bases and 0 bases respectively, with 31 bases between them. The CDR3 is 21 amino acids. Germline-derived CDR1 and CDR2 are GEAIGNYY and EKD. The CDR3 DNA reads TGTGCCTGTGACCTCCTGGAGATGGGACATACTCGCCCCCAGTACACCGATAAACTCATCTTT. Translating it yields CACDLLEMGHTRPQYTDKLIF.

This clone came up a few times. Just one base apart from a much larger clone, this may be a read error. The J gene is TRDJ2, the V gene TRDV2, with 7 bases that match TRDD3. V gave up 0 bases and J gave up 9 bases; unmatched junction bases: 9. This CDR3 spans 15 amino acids. CDR1 GEAIGNYY and CDR2 EKD come from the germline V gene. CDR3 sequence (DNA): TGTGCCTGTGACACCCTGGGGGCGACCTCAACACAACTCTTCTTT. This gives the protein CACDTLGATSTQLFF.

In regard to this clone: The amino acid sequence in TCRdb belongs to a much larger clone and departs from this DNA's translation at residue 15, likely a sequencing read error; the sequence shown is translated from the DNA. The V call is TRDV2, the J call TRDJ1; 7 nucleotides line up with TRDD3. Unmatched junction bases numbered 22, after V lost 0 bases and J lost 7 bases. This CDR3 is 19 amino acids long. Germline CDR1 GEAIGNYY, CDR2 EKD. The CDR3 DNA sequence: TGTGCCTGTGACACCGTAAATCGGGGGATCCTCGTTAAGGGCGGTAAACTCATCTTT. It is translated as CACDTVNRGILVKGGKLIF.

A note on this clone: With only one base between it and a far larger clone, this is likely a read error. Distinct nucleotide sequences in the sample also encode this CDR3. The gene calls are TRDV2 and TRDJ3, with 8 bases identical to TRDD3. The CDR3 loop spans 19 amino acids. The V and J ends lost 0 bases and 0 bases, in that order; junction bases with no gene match: 6. Germline V gene sequence: CDR1 GEAIGNYY, CDR2 EKD. CDR3 sequence: CACDTLGEKDSWDTRQMFF. Written as DNA, the CDR3 is TGTGCCTGTGACACCCTGGGGGAAAAGGACTCCTGGGACACCCGACAGATGTTTTTC.

This clone was picked up a small number of times. This likely came from a read error, as a far larger clone is one base away. The sample contains more than one DNA sequence encoding this CDR3. The chain employs TRDV1 and TRDJ2; 10 nucleotides line up with TRDD3. This CDR3 is 22 amino acids long. Trimming removed 0 bases from V and 0 bases from J; junction bases left unmatched: 16. The germline V gene encodes CDR1 TSWWSYY and CDR2 QGS. CDR3 in DNA: TGTGCTCTTGGGGAACTTTGGGACCCCTGGGGGATAGACCCCTCTTTGACAGCACAACTCTTCTTT. Encoded protein: CALGELWDPWGIDPSLTAQLFF.

Only a few counts were recorded for this clone. V is TRDV2 and J is TRDJ1, with TRDD3 identical over 8 bases. CDR1 and CDR2 (germline): GEAIGNYY, EKD. CDR3 length: 19 residues. V shed 3 bases and J 0 bases; nucleotides not matched to a gene: 17. The CDR3 sequence is CACDPLVRTGGLYTDKLIF. Written as DNA, the CDR3 is TGTGCCTGTGACCCGCTCGTGCGTACTGGGGGGCTATACACCGATAAACTCATCTTT.

This clone has more than one count but fewer than ten. The translation of this DNA and the TCRdb protein of a much larger clone differ at residue 4, probably owing to a read error; the protein shown here is translated from the DNA. V and J are TRDV2 and TRDJ1, with 9 bases matching TRDD3. CDR1 GEAIGNYY and CDR2 EKD come from the germline V gene. V was pared by 5 bases and J by 0 bases, with 6 bases of the junction left unmatched. This CDR3 spans 15 amino acids. As DNA, the CDR3 is TGTGCCTGTGGCCGACTGGGGGAAGACACCGATAAACTCATCTTT. Amino acid sequence: CACGRLGEDTDKLIF.

As concerns this clone: A far larger clone is one base from this, pointing to a likely read error. The sample carries other DNA sequences with the same CDR3. The chain is built from TRDV2 and TRDJ1; 11 nucleotides agree with TRDD3. J lost 8 bases, V lost 2 bases, and 12 bases had no gene match. This CDR3 is built from 16 residues. CDR1 is GEAIGNYY and CDR2 is EKD in the germline V gene. Here the CDR3 reads CACDSLLGDSRDKLIF. CDR3 DNA: TGTGCCTGTGACAGTTTACTGGGGGATAGTCGTGACAAACTCATCTTT.